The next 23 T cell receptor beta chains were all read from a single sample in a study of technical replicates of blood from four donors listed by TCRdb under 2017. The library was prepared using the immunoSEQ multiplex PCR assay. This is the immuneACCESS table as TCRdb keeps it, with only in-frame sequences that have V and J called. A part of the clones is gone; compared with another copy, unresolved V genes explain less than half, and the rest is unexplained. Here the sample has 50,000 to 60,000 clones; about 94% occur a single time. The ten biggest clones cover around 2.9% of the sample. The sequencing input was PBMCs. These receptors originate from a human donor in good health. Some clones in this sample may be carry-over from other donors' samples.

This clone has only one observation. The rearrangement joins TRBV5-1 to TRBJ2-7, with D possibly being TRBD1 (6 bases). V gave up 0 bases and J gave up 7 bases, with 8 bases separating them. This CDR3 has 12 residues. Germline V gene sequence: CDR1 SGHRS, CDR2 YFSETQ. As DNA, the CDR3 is TGCGCCAGCAGCTTGGGGCAGGGGGAGCAGTACTTC. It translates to CASSLGQGEQYF.

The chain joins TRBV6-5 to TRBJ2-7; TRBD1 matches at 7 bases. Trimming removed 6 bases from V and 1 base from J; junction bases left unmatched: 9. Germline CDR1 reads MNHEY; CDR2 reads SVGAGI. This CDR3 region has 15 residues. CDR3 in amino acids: CASSLRQGLSYEQYF. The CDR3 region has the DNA TGTGCCAGCAGCCTAAGACAGGGTCTTTCCTACGAGCAGTACTTC.

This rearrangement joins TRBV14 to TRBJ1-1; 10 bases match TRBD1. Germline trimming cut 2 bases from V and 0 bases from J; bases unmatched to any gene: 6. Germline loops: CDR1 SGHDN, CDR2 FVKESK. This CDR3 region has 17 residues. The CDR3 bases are TGTGCCAGCAGCCAACAGCCGGGACAGGGGTTGAACACTGAAGCTTTCTTT. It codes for CASSQQPGQGLNTEAFF.

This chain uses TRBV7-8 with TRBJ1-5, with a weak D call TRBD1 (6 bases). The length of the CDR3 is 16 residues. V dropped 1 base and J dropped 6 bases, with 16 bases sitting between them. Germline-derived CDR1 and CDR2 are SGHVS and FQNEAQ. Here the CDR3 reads CASSLEPGDGVQPQHF. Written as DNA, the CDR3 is TGTGCCAGCAGCTTAGAGCCAGGGGATGGGGTTCAGCCCCAGCATTTT.

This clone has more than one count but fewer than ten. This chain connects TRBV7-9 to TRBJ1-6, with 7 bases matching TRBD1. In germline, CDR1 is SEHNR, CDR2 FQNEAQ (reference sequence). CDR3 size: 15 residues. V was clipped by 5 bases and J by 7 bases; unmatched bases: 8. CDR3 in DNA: TGTGCCAGCAGCACAGAGGGGGCCAAGAATTCACCCCTCCACTTT. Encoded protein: CASSTEGAKNSPLHF. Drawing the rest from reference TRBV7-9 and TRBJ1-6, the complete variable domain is DTGVSQNPRHKITKRGQNVTFRCDPISEHNRLYWYRQTLGQGPEFLTYFQNEAQLEKSRLLSDRFSAERPKGSFSTLEIQRTEQGDSAMYLCASSTEGAKNSPLHFGNGTRLTVT.

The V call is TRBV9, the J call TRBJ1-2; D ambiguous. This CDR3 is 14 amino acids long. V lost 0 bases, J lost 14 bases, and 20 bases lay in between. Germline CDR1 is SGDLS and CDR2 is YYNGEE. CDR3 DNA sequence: TGTGCCAGCAGCGTAGCGGGGAATTCACTTCCGGGGACCTTC. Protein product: CASSVAGNSLPGTF. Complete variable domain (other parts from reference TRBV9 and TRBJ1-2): DSGVTQTPKHLITATGQRVTLRCSPRSGDLSVYWYQQSLDQGLQFLIQYYNGEERAKGNILERFSAQQFPDLHSELNLSSLELGDSALYFCASSVAGNSLPGTFGSGTRLTVV.

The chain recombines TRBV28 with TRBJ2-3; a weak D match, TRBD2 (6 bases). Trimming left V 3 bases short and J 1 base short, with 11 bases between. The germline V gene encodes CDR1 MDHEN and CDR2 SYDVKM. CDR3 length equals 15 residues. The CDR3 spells CASSFRSGRTDTQYF. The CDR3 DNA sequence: TGTGCCAGCAGTTTCCGTAGCGGACGCACAGATACGCAGTATTTT.

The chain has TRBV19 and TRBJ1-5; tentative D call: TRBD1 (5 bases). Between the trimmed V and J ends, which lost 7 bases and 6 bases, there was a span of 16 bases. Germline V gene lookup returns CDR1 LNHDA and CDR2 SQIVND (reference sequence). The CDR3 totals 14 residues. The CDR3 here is CASTMEGRFQPQHF. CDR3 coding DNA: TGTGCCAGTACCATGGAGGGACGGTTTCAGCCCCAGCATTTT.

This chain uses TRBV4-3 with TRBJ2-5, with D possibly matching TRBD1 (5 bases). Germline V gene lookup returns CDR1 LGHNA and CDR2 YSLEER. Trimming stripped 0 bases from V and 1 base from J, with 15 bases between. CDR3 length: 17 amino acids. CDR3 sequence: CASSQEWVRGSQETQYF. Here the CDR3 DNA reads TGCGCCAGCAGCCAAGAATGGGTTAGGGGTAGCCAAGAGACCCAGTACTTC.

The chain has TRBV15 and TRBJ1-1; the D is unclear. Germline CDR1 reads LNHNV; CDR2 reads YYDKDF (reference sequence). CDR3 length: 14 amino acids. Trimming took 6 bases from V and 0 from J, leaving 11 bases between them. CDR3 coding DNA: TGTGCCACCAGTACCGCCAACATGAACACTGAAGCTTTCTTT. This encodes CATSTANMNTEAFF.

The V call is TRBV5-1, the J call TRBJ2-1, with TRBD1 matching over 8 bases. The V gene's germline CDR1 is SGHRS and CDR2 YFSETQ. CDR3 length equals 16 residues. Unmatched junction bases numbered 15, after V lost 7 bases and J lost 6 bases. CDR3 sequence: CASVQGGIVGGNEQFF. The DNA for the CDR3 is TGCGCCAGCGTACAGGGGGGTATAGTGGGGGGCAATGAGCAGTTCTTC.

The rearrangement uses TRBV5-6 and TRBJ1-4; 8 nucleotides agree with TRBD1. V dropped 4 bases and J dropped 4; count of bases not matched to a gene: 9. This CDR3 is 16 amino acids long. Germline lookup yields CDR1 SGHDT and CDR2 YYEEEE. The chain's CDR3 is CASSTNRGKVNEKLFF. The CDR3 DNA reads TGTGCCAGCAGCACAAACAGGGGGAAAGTTAATGAAAAACTGTTTTTT.

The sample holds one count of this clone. CDR3 region: CASSRTGPANSPLHF. For the CDR3, the DNA is TGTGCCAGCAGCAGGACTGGTCCGGCGAATTCACCCCTCCACTTT. This chain joins TRBV5-4 and TRBJ1-6, with D unclear. V lost 4 bases, J lost 7 bases, and 15 bases lay in between. CDR3 size: 15 residues. Germline CDR1 and CDR2: SGHNT and YYREEE (reference sequence). Filled out from reference TRBV5-4 and TRBJ1-6, the complete variable domain reads ETGVTQSPTHLIKTRGQQVTLRCSSQSGHNTVSWYQQALGQGPQFIFQYYREEENGRGNFPPRFSGLQFPNYSSELNVNALELDDSALYLCASSRTGPANSPLHFGNGTRLTVT.

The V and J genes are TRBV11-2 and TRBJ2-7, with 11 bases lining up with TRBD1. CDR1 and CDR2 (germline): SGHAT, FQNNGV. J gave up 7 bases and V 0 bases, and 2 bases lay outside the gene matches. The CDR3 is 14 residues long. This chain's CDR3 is CASSLDGTGGEQYF. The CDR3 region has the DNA TGTGCCAGCAGCTTAGATGGGACAGGGGGAGAGCAGTACTTC.

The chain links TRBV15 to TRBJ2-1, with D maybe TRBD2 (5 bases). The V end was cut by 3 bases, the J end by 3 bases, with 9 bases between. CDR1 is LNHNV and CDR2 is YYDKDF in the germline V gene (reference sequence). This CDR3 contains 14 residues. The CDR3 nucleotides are TGTGCCACCAGCAGGGGAGCTGTCTACAATGAGCAGTTCTTC. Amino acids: CATSRGAVYNEQFF.

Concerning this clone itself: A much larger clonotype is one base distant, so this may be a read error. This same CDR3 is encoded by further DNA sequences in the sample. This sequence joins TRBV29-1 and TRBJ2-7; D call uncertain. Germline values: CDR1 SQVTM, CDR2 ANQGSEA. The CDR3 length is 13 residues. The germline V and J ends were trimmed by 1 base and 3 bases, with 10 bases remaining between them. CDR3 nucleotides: TGCAGCGTTGAAGTACAAGCGAACTACGAGCAGTACTTC. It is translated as CSVEVQANYEQYF.

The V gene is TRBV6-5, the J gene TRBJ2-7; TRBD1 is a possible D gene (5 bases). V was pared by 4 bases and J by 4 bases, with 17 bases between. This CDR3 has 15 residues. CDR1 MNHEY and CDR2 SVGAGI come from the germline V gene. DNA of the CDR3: TGTGCCAGCAGTTCTGCCGGGCAGGGTGAATACGAGCAGTACTTC. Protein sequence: CASSSAGQGEYEQYF.

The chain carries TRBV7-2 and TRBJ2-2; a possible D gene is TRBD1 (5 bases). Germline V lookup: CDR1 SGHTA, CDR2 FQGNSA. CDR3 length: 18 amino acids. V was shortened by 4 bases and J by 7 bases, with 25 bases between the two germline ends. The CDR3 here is CASSSQARQFSRVGELFF. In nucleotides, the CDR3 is TGTGCCAGCAGCTCCCAAGCACGTCAGTTTAGCAGGGTCGGGGAGCTGTTTTTT.

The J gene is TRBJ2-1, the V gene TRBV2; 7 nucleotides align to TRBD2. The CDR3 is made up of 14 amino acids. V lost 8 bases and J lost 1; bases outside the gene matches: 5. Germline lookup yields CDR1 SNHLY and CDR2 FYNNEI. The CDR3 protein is CASGREGSYNEQFF. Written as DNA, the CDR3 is TGTGCCAGCGGGAGGGAGGGGTCCTACAATGAGCAGTTCTTC.

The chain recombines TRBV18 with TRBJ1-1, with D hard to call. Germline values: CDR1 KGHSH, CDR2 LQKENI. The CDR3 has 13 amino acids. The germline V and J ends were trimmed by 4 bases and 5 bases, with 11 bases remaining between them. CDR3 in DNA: TGTGCCAGCTCACAGAACCTAGATACTGAAGCTTTCTTT. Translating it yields CASSQNLDTEAFF.

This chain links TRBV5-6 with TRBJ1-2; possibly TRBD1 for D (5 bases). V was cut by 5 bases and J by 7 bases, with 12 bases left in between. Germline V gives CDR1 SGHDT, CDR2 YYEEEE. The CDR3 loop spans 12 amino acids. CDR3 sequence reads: CASSIREGGYTF. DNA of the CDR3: TGTGCCAGCAGTATCAGGGAAGGTGGCTACACCTTC.

The CDR3 nucleotides read TGCGCCAGCAGCCAAGTGGGACAGGGGGCTTTCTATGGCTACACCTTC. Translated, it gives CASSQVGQGAFYGYTF. This chain joins TRBV4-3 and TRBJ1-2; 12 bases align to TRBD1. J lost 4 bases, V lost 1 base, and 4 bases had no gene match. CDR3 length equals 16 residues. Germline CDR1 is LGHNA and CDR2 is YSLEER.

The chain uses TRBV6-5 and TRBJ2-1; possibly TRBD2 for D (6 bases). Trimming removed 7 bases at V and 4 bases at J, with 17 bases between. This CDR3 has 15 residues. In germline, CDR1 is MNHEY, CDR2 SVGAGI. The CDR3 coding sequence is TGTGCCAGCACCCCCGGCTGGGGAGGTTACAATGAGCAGTTCTTC. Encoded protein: CASTPGWGGYNEQFF.